This T cell receptor (beta chain) was recorded in a study of blood T cells in healthy people across ages. Notes on the study in general: Long-lived and aged donors differed, with more naive CD4+ cells and higher diversity in the long-lived. Strong correlation existed between TCR beta diversity and naive T cell percentage.

Total RNA extraction produced at least 5.5 micrograms (per sample) for the study. It was with a sample-barcoded 5' primer and a J-beta primer mix that a second PCR of roughly 7 to 11 cycles was run. TCRdb independently ran MiXCR on the 5' RACE reads; one entry per CDR3 protein. The sample includes about a million distinct CDR3 sequences, about 48% of them seen just once. The CDR3 runs 15 residues. The germline gives CDR1 MNHNY, CDR2 SVGAGI (reference sequence). V shed 6 bases and J shed 1 base, with 15 bases lying between them. This clonotype appeared a few times. Its antigen is still unknown. The chain links TRBV6-6 to TRBJ1-1, with D possibly TRBD1 on 5 matching bases. The sequence was collected from a man under 40 in good health. Sequencing was done on a sample of blood. CDR3 in DNA: TGTGCCAGCAGGTACGAAGGGACCCAGAACACTGAAGCTTTCTTT. This translates into CASRYEGTQNTEAFF.